The 7 T cell receptor beta chains given below trace back to one sample, sequenced in a study of early T cells in non-severe SARS-CoV-2 infection. TCRdb analysed the 5' RACE reads with MiXCR anew, one entry per CDR3 protein. The repertoire holds tens of thousands of distinct CDR3 sequences, 10% seen once, with over 7% in the top ten. The starting material was whole blood, obtained at baseline. The receptors originated from an adult who was a healthcare worker with PCR-confirmed SARS-CoV-2 infection or an uninfected control (not recorded which).

This clonotype was detected a few times. The chain couples TRBV14 to TRBJ2-7; 7 nucleotides match TRBD2. CDR3 length: 19 amino acids. Trimming removed 0 bases from V and 4 bases from J; junction bases left unmatched: 18. Germline assignment: CDR1 SGHDN and CDR2 FVKESK. The CDR3 loop reads CASSQDRVLVGGRQYEQYF. CDR3 coding DNA: TGTGCCAGCAGCCAAGATAGAGTTTTGGTCGGCGGGAGACAGTACGAGCAGTACTTC.

This sequence joins TRBV6-1 and TRBJ2-3; 7 nucleotides match TRBD2. The CDR3 consists of 14 residues. Germline CDR1 MNHNS, CDR2 SASEGT. V was clipped by 8 bases and J by 0 bases; unmatched bases: 5. The CDR3 sequence is CASRERDSTDTQYF. DNA for the CDR3: TGTGCCAGCCGAGAGCGGGATAGCACAGATACGCAGTATTTT.

This sequence joins TRBV6-2 or TRBV6-3 and TRBJ2-5; D is tentatively TRBD1 or TRBD2 (5 bases each). This CDR3 has 17 amino acids. Germline CDR1 MNHEY, CDR2 SVGEGT. V was pared by 4 bases and J by 1 base, with 19 bases between. The CDR3 DNA is TGTGCCAGCAGTTGGGGGTGGGGCAGCAAGGGCCAAGAGACCCAGTACTTC. This codes for CASSWGWGSKGQETQYF.

This clonotype was counted at least ten times. The rearrangement links TRBV7-6 to TRBJ2-2; 10 bases fit TRBD1. Looked up from germline, CDR1 is SGHVS and CDR2 is FNYEAQ. The trim removed 5 bases at V and 10 bases at J, leaving 16 bases unmatched. The CDR3 totals 17 residues. As DNA, the CDR3 is TGTGCCAGCAGCCCCGCCCCCGGACAGGGGGAGCTTTTGGAGCTGTTTTTT. This translates into CASSPAPGQGELLELFF.

The rearrangement uses TRBV20-1 and TRBJ2-7, with TRBD2 matching over 9 bases. The CDR3 extends over 17 amino acids. V lost 5 bases and J lost 0; bases outside the gene matches: 14. Germline V gene sequence: CDR1 DFQATT, CDR2 SNEGSKA (reference sequence). CDR3 bases: TGCAGTGCTTTTCCCCGGGGGCGGGAGGGCCACTCCTACGAGCAGTACTTC. Its protein is CSAFPRGREGHSYEQYF.

The chain is built from TRBV7-2 and TRBJ2-3, with 9 bases identical to TRBD2. The length of the CDR3 is 15 residues. Trimming at V came to 5 bases and at J to 3 bases, leaving 6 bases not matched to a gene. The germline gives CDR1 SGHTA, CDR2 FQGNSA. This chain's CDR3 is CASSLPGLATDTQYF. DNA for the CDR3: TGTGCCAGCAGCCTTCCAGGACTAGCGACAGATACGCAGTATTTT.

This chain links TRBV5-5 with TRBJ1-2; no firm D call. Germline CDR1 and CDR2: SGHKS and YYEKEE (reference sequence). This CDR3 contains 14 residues. Trimming took off 3 bases at V and 2 bases at J, with 11 bases between the two ends. CDR3 loop: CASSSFDGNYGYTF. CDR3 DNA: TGTGCCAGCAGCTCGTTCGACGGGAACTATGGCTACACCTTC.